The clone carrying this T cell receptor (beta chain) was seen only once. What it binds is unknown. Measured with immunoSEQ multiplex PCR; TCRdb has only the in-frame clones, and not every one. The repertoire has 55,000 to 75,000 clones, approximately 93% of them found once; the top ten carry about 4.4%. From germline, CDR1 is SGHTA and CDR2 FQGTGA. V shed 1 base and J 9 bases; nucleotides not matched to a gene: 8. This CDR3 has 15 residues. The data belong to a study of cytomegalovirus exposure and HLA in healthy donors. Study-wide results and limits: It was reportedly the case that the classifier diagnosed cytomegalovirus status with high specificity and sensitivity. TCR sequences were mostly rare, though some public TCRs occurred in many donors. A few chains linked to CMV were shown in vitro to be specific for CMV antigens.

The clonotype comes from a man younger than 35 in good health and CMV-seropositive. Sequencing was performed on PBMCs. The genes are TRBV7-3 and TRBJ2-1; TRBD1 aligns across 8 bases. CDR3 protein: CASSLMGQGAVEQFF. The CDR3 DNA sequence: TGTGCCAGCAGCTTAATGGGGCAGGGGGCCGTTGAGCAGTTCTTC.